The 31 T cell receptor beta chains below come from one sample, sequenced in a study of response to subunit inactivated influenza vaccine. TCRdb re-called the RT-PCR reads through MiXCR, storing one row per CDR3 protein. The sample has 550,000 to 800,000 distinct CDR3 sequences; around 13% are singletons. The sample in question was PBMCs from blood, obtained approximately 15 days before vaccination. The receptor source for this set is a man over 45 who received an inactivated influenza vaccine.

This chain uses TRBV12-3 or TRBV12-4 with TRBJ2-7; D is unclear. The CDR3 is 16 amino acids. V gave up 5 bases and J gave up 1 base, with 18 bases separating them. This CDR3 reads CASSPSFPVQSYEQYF. CDR3 nucleotide sequence: TGTGCCAGCAGTCCCTCTTTCCCAGTCCAATCCTACGAGCAGTACTTC.

The sample holds many counts of this clonotype. The J gene is TRBJ1-6, the V gene TRBV6-5, with D hard to call. The germline CDR1 and CDR2 sequences are MNHEY and SVGAGI. The CDR3 length is 15 residues. Trimming pared 6 bases from V and 0 bases from J, leaving 9 bases between. The DNA of the CDR3 is TGTGCCAGCAGATCTCAGAGCTCCTATAATTCACCCCTCCACTTT. This gives the protein CASRSQSSYNSPLHF.

The chain uses TRBV7-6 and TRBJ2-3; the D gene is possibly TRBD1 (6 bases). V lost 3 bases, J lost 1 base, and 11 bases lay in between. Germline CDR1 is SGHVS and CDR2 is FNYEAQ. The CDR3 is 15 amino acids. CDR3 region: CASSFRQAGTDTQYF. For the CDR3, the DNA is TGTGCCAGCAGCTTCCGACAGGCCGGCACAGATACGCAGTATTTT.

This clonotype came up many times. The CDR3 DNA reads as TGCGCCAGCAGCCCGGGCGGGGATAGTGAAGCTTTCTTT. Translated, it gives CASSPGGDSEAFF. The chain couples TRBV5-1 to TRBJ1-1; D gene ambiguous. Germline values: CDR1 SGHRS, CDR2 YFSETQ. The CDR3 extends over 13 amino acids. Trimming cost V 4 bases and J 7 bases, with 14 bases left between them.

The gene calls are TRBV20-1 and TRBJ2-7, with D perhaps matching TRBD1 or TRBD2 (5 bases each). The CDR3 is 14 amino acids. Looked up from germline, CDR1 is DFQATT and CDR2 is SNEGSKA (reference sequence). V shed 0 bases and J shed 4 bases, with 13 bases lying between them. This chain's CDR3 is CSARDGTWGYEQYF. The CDR3 nucleotides are TGCAGTGCTAGAGATGGAACTTGGGGGTACGAGCAGTACTTC.

The chain couples TRBV20-1 to TRBJ2-5, with 14 bases matching TRBD2. Germline values: CDR1 DFQATT, CDR2 SNEGSKA (reference sequence). Losses at the gene ends were 5 bases for V and 3 bases for J; bases not matched to a gene: 2. The CDR3 sequence is 14 residues long. The CDR3 DNA reads TGCAGTGCTGAGGGACTAGCGGGGGAAGAGACCCAGTACTTC. Its protein is CSAEGLAGEETQYF.

This clonotype was seen repeatedly, ten times or more. The rearrangement uses TRBV6-2 or TRBV6-3 and TRBJ2-5; the match to TRBD2 covers 10 bases. Trimming removed 6 bases from V and 4 bases from J; junction bases left unmatched: 14. Germline CDR1 reads MNHEY; CDR2 reads SVGEGT. This CDR3 comprises 17 residues. The CDR3 spells CASRRLPRSGGPETQYF. The CDR3 bases are TGTGCCAGCAGGCGACTTCCCCGTAGCGGGGGGCCAGAGACCCAGTACTTC.

There are many counts of this clonotype. This chain connects TRBV4-2 to TRBJ2-2, with D tentatively TRBD2 (5 bases). CDR3 length: 16 amino acids. Germline V gene data show CDR1 as LGHNA and CDR2 as YNFKEQ. V gave up 2 bases and J gave up 1 base, with 11 bases separating them. The CDR3 DNA is TGTGCCAGCAGCCAATCTTCGGCGGGGAACACCGGGGAGCTGTTTTTT. It is translated as CASSQSSAGNTGELFF.

This chain connects TRBV3-1 to TRBJ2-2; the D is unclear. The CDR3 is 13 amino acids. Germline CDR1 reads LGHDT; CDR2 reads YNNKEL (reference sequence). Trimming cost V 4 bases and J 3 bases, with 6 bases left between them. As DNA, the CDR3 is TGTGCCAGCAGCCGTATAGACACCGGGGAGCTGTTTTTT. It encodes CASSRIDTGELFF.

The V call is TRBV12-3 or TRBV12-4, the J call TRBJ1-3, with TRBD1 as a possible D gene (6 bases). This CDR3 spans 14 amino acids. V shed 6 bases and J shed 4 bases, with 13 bases lying between them. The CDR3 reads CASRNRDHGNTIYF. CDR3 nucleotide sequence: TGTGCCAGCAGAAACAGGGACCACGGAAACACCATATATTTT.

The chain is built from TRBV4-3 and TRBJ2-2; D gene uncertain. The CDR3 spans 18 residues. The ends were cut back, 1 base at V and 0 bases at J, with 15 bases in the middle. CDR1 is LGHNA and CDR2 is YSLEER in the germline V gene. CDR3 protein: CASSQGVVIVPNTGELFF. In nucleotides, the CDR3 is TGCGCCAGCAGCCAAGGGGTAGTCATAGTTCCGAACACCGGGGAGCTGTTTTTT.

This clonotype was seen a handful of times. The chain uses TRBV4-1 and TRBJ1-2; the D gene is possibly TRBD1 (5 bases). This CDR3 is 15 amino acids long. CDR1 is MGHRA, CDR2 YSYEKL, per germline. V lost 4 bases and J 4 bases, leaving 16 bases between the germline ends. The CDR3 loop reads CASSRAIGTSYGYTF. As DNA, the CDR3 is TGCGCCAGCAGCCGGGCCATTGGGACTTCCTATGGCTACACCTTC.

The V and J genes are TRBV6-5 and TRBJ1-4; no definite D call. Germline V lookup: CDR1 MNHEY, CDR2 SVGAGI. CDR3 length equals 14 residues. The V end lost 0 bases, the J end lost 6 bases, and 8 bases lay between the germline ends. In DNA, the CDR3 is TGTGCCAGCAGTTACTCGTTGCAGGATGAAAAACTGTTTTTT. This gives the protein CASSYSLQDEKLFF.

The chain couples TRBV7-9 to TRBJ1-4; TRBD1 matches 8 bases. This CDR3 is built from 15 residues. The germline V gene encodes CDR1 SEHNR and CDR2 FQNEAQ (reference sequence). Trimming cost V 2 bases and J 5 bases; bases outside gene matches: 4. The CDR3 loop reads CASSLSTGGNEKLFF. CDR3 in DNA: TGTGCCAGCAGCTTATCAACAGGGGGGAATGAAAAACTGTTTTTT.

The V and J genes are TRBV7-9 and TRBJ1-1; D uncertain. Trimming pared 5 bases from V and 1 base from J, leaving 11 bases between. From germline, CDR1 is SEHNR and CDR2 FQNEAQ (reference sequence). This CDR3 contains 14 residues. CDR3 protein: CASSPGPENTEAFF. The CDR3 bases are TGTGCCAGCAGCCCTGGACCGGAGAACACTGAAGCTTTCTTT.

The chain combines TRBV5-1 with TRBJ1-5, with TRBD1 matching 11 bases. The germline gives CDR1 SGHRS, CDR2 YFSETQ. This CDR3 contains 15 residues. The V gene end was trimmed by 8 bases and the J gene end by 5 bases; junction bases not matched to a gene: 9. As DNA, the CDR3 is TGCGCCAGAAGCCCAGGACAGGGGGCGGATCAGCCCCAGCATTTT. It is translated as CARSPGQGADQPQHF.

This chain uses TRBV7-2 with TRBJ2-5; 7 nucleotides agree with TRBD2. Trimming took 1 base from V and 3 from J; bases not matched to a gene: 8. This CDR3 is built from 16 residues. Looked up from germline, CDR1 is SGHTA and CDR2 is FQGNSA. The CDR3 protein is CASSLGGGLAEETQYF. CDR3 coding DNA: TGTGCCAGCAGCTTAGGGGGTGGGCTAGCGGAAGAGACCCAGTACTTC.

The genes are TRBV7-3 and TRBJ2-5; D is ambiguous. V gave up 1 base and J gave up 2 bases, with 11 bases separating them. Germline-derived CDR1 and CDR2 are SGHTA and FQGTGA. The CDR3 consists of 15 residues. The chain's CDR3 is CASSLNPAGQETQYF. The CDR3 DNA is TGTGCCAGCAGCTTAAATCCGGCAGGTCAAGAGACCCAGTACTTC.

This clonotype was recorded a few times. The DNA of the CDR3 is TGCAGTGCTAGAATGGTCGGGAGCAGAAACGAGCAGTACTTC. Protein product: CSARMVGSRNEQYF. J is TRBJ2-7 and V is TRBV20-1; D may be TRBD2 (6 bases). V lost 2 bases and J 5 bases, leaving 16 bases between the germline ends. The germline V gene has CDR1 DFQATT and CDR2 SNEGSKA (reference sequence). This CDR3 has 14 amino acids.

V gene TRBV28 combines with J gene TRBJ2-7, with a possible D match to TRBD1 (6 bases). The germline V gene encodes CDR1 MDHEN and CDR2 SYDVKM. This CDR3 comprises 12 residues. V was pared by 4 bases and J by 8 bases, with 12 bases between. The CDR3 here is CASSWTAPQQYF. The CDR3 DNA sequence: TGTGCCAGCAGTTGGACAGCCCCCCAGCAGTACTTC.

V gene TRBV20-1 combines with J gene TRBJ2-3, with 10 bases identical to TRBD2. Germline assignment: CDR1 DFQATT and CDR2 SNEGSKA (reference sequence). After removal of 6 bases from V and 4 bases from J, the junction contained 10 bases not matched to a gene. This CDR3 comprises 15 residues. In DNA, the CDR3 is TGCAGTGCAACCAAGCGGGGGGGCAACCCAGATACGCAGTATTTT. It codes for CSATKRGGNPDTQYF.

This clonotype appeared many times. The chain uses TRBV20-1 and TRBJ1-1; D perhaps matches TRBD1 (6 bases). CDR1 DFQATT and CDR2 SNEGSKA come from the germline V gene (reference sequence). This CDR3 region has 12 residues. Trimming shortened V by 1 base and J by 5 bases, and 8 bases separated the two germline ends. The CDR3 here is CSARGGGTEAFF. DNA for the CDR3: TGCAGTGCTAGAGGAGGGGGAACTGAAGCTTTCTTT.

This rearrangement joins TRBV5-4 to TRBJ2-3; D is possibly TRBD2 (6 bases). Germline V gives CDR1 SGHNT, CDR2 YYREEE (reference sequence). The CDR3 spans 15 residues. V shed 4 bases and J shed 0 bases, with 12 bases lying between them. The CDR3 DNA is TGTGCCAGCAGCGCCGGGACTCCTAGCACAGATACGCAGTATTTT. As protein: CASSAGTPSTDTQYF.

This clonotype has a handful of counts. The gene calls are TRBV12-3 or TRBV12-4 and TRBJ2-1; D may match TRBD1 or TRBD2 (5 bases each). The CDR3 contains 12 residues. V was cut by 1 base and J by 15 bases, with 13 bases left in between. The CDR3 reads CASSLVLGRLFF. In nucleotides, the CDR3 is TGTGCCAGCAGTTTAGTTCTGGGACGCCTGTTCTTC.

This clonotype was found a few times. This sequence joins TRBV4-3 and TRBJ1-2, with TRBD1 matching over 8 bases. This CDR3 contains 13 residues. The V gene's germline CDR1 is LGHNA and CDR2 YSLEER. J lost 7 bases, V lost 5 bases, and 6 bases had no gene match. The CDR3 is CASSTTGVAGYTF. CDR3 in DNA: TGCGCCAGCAGCACGACAGGGGTTGCTGGCTACACCTTC.

The V call is TRBV9, the J call TRBJ2-5; possible D gene TRBD2, 6 bases. Trimming took 1 base from V and 5 from J, leaving 12 bases between them. The CDR3 sequence is 14 residues long. Germline V gene data show CDR1 as SGDLS and CDR2 as YYNGEE. CDR3 protein: CASSVSGVGETQYF. The CDR3 DNA reads as TGTGCCAGCAGCGTATCGGGGGTAGGCGAGACCCAGTACTTC.

The chain recombines TRBV10-3 with TRBJ2-3, with D perhaps TRBD1 or TRBD2 (5 bases each). The V end lost 11 bases, the J end lost 2 bases, and 14 bases lay between the germline ends. The CDR3 covers 13 residues. The germline gives CDR1 ENHRY, CDR2 SYGVKD. The DNA for the CDR3 is TGTGCCGGCCGGGACCAGGTCACAGATACGCAGTATTTT. Protein product: CAGRDQVTDTQYF.

This chain links TRBV4-3 with TRBJ2-5; D gene unclear. Germline V gene sequence: CDR1 LGHNA, CDR2 YSLEER. V shed 1 base and J shed 3 bases, with 6 bases lying between them. The CDR3 is 13 residues long. CDR3 region: CASSQAMEETQYF. The CDR3 region has the DNA TGCGCCAGCAGCCAAGCTATGGAAGAGACCCAGTACTTC.

This clonotype was seen more than once but under ten times. CDR3 amino acids: CASRDKEGNQPQHF. In nucleotides, the CDR3 is TGTGCCAGCAGGGACAAGGAGGGGAATCAGCCCCAGCATTTT. V and J are TRBV14 and TRBJ1-5; D is perhaps TRBD1 (5 bases). Germline V CDR1 and CDR2: SGHDN, FVKESK. The CDR3 has 14 amino acids. Between the trimmed V and J ends, which lost 6 bases and 4 bases, there was a span of 13 bases.

The rearrangement joins TRBV4-1 to TRBJ2-7, with a weak D call TRBD2 (5 bases). CDR1 MGHRA and CDR2 YSYEKL come from the germline V gene. Between the trimmed V and J ends, which lost 4 bases and 4 bases, there was a span of 11 bases. The CDR3 runs to 13 residues. The CDR3 coding sequence is TGCGCCAGCAGCCCCCAGTCGGGGTACGAGCAGTACTTC. It yields the protein CASSPQSGYEQYF.

The rearrangement joins TRBV7-3 to TRBJ2-7; D assignment may be TRBD1 or TRBD2 (5 bases each). V lost 5 bases, J lost 6 bases, and 17 bases lay in between. The germline V gene has CDR1 SGHTA and CDR2 FQGTGA. The length of the CDR3 is 14 residues. CDR3 loop: CASSLTRDRSEQYF. CDR3 sequence (DNA): TGTGCCAGCAGCCTCACTAGGGACCGGAGCGAGCAGTACTTC.